This is a list of T cell receptor beta chains from one sample in a study of CD8 T cells in Susac syndrome. One entry per CDR3 protein, called by TCRdb with MiXCR from the immunoSEQ multiplex PCR reads. The table lists 84,000 or so distinct CDR3 sequences, around 94% of them singletons, with approximately 0.9% in the top ten. The source material was CD8+ T cells from PBMCs. These receptors all stem from a human donor with Susac syndrome. Both conserved end residues are part of each CDR3. D genes are given only for firm matches. The listing skips clone size in some rows; elsewhere it reads once, few, many or a size class.

d_call	v_call	clone_size	j_call	cdr3_aa	cdr3_nt
TRBD1	TRBV20-1	.	TRBJ1-6	CSAFTGGQSNSPLHF	TGCAGTGCTTTCACAGGGGGCCAGAGTAATTCACCCCTCCACTTT
.	TRBV9	.	TRBJ2-7	CASSVGSSNYEQYF	TGTGCCAGCAGCGTAGGGTCCAGCAACTACGAGCAGTACTTC
.	TRBV12-3/TRBV12-4	.	TRBJ2-2	CASSSRPLPGELFF	TGTGCCAGCAGTTCCCGCCCCCTCCCCGGGGAGCTGTTTTTT
.	TRBV28	.	TRBJ1-5	CASSHQRSNQPQHF	TGTGCCAGCAGCCATCAGCGTAGCAATCAGCCCCAGCATTTT
.	TRBV7-9	.	TRBJ2-1	CASSWGPYNEQFF	TGTGCCAGCAGCTGGGGACCCTACAATGAGCAGTTCTTC
TRBD2	TRBV2	.	TRBJ2-1	CASSEEREVWPEQFF	TGTGCCAGCAGTGAGGAGCGGGAGGTCTGGCCTGAGCAGTTCTTC
.	TRBV19	.	TRBJ2-1	CASSLGAGNEQFF	TGTGCCAGTAGTCTCGGGGCCGGGAATGAGCAGTTCTTC
TRBD2	TRBV4-2	.	TRBJ2-3	CASSLLAGDFADTQYF	TGTGCCAGCAGCCTTCTAGCGGGAGATTTTGCAGATACGCAGTATTTT
.	TRBV6-4	.	TRBJ1-4	CASSLNGGEKLFF	TGTGCCAGCAGTCTAAACGGGGGTGAAAAACTGTTTTTT
.	TRBV3-1	.	TRBJ2-7	CASSPWDSFYEQYF	TGTGCCAGCAGCCCATGGGACTCGTTCTACGAGCAGTACTTC
.	TRBV29-1	.	TRBJ1-2	CSAGFGDGYTF	TGCAGCGCCGGATTCGGAGATGGCTACACCTTC
.	TRBV6-6	.	TRBJ2-7	CATRNPDEGDEQYF	TGTGCCACCCGAAACCCCGACGAGGGGGACGAGCAGTACTTC
.	TRBV6-4	.	TRBJ1-2	CASSDSAGASYGYTF	TGTGCCAGCAGTGACTCGGCAGGGGCGAGCTATGGCTACACCTTC
TRBD2	TRBV4-3	.	TRBJ2-7	CASSPNSGGYEQYF	TGCGCCAGCAGCCCCAACTCGGGGGGCTACGAGCAGTACTTC
.	TRBV7-9	.	TRBJ2-1	CASSLSGTQYNEQFF	TGTGCCAGCAGCCTCTCCGGGACCCAGTACAATGAGCAGTTCTTC
TRBD2	TRBV5-4	.	TRBJ2-5	CASSFGGRRDRETQYF	TGTGCCAGCAGCTTCGGGGGGAGGCGTGATCGGGAGACCCAGTACTTC
TRBD1	TRBV3-1	once	TRBJ1-4	CASSAPGQPGANEKLFF	TGTGCCAGCAGCGCTCCGGGACAGCCAGGGGCTAATGAAAAACTGTTTTTT
TRBD2	TRBV9	.	TRBJ2-7	CASSVGFSSGSSYEQYF	TGTGCCAGCAGCGTAGGGTTTTCTAGCGGGAGTTCCTACGAGCAGTACTTC
TRBD1	TRBV30	.	TRBJ2-5	CAWSPLGQQETQYF	TGTGCCTGGAGTCCCTTGGGACAGCAAGAGACCCAGTACTTC
.	TRBV20-1	.	TRBJ2-3	CSAFSLGTATDTQYF	TGCAGTGCTTTCTCCTTGGGGACTGCCACAGATACGCAGTATTTT
TRBD2	TRBV5-6	.	TRBJ2-1	CASSWGLVYDEQFF	TGTGCCAGCAGCTGGGGACTAGTTTACGATGAGCAGTTCTTC
TRBD2	TRBV5-4	.	TRBJ2-7	CASSLAGLDYEQYF	TGTGCCAGCAGCTTAGCGGGATTGGACTACGAGCAGTACTTC
.	TRBV6-6	.	TRBJ2-7	CASSRWDSDSYEQYF	TGTGCCAGCAGTCGCTGGGACTCCGACTCCTACGAGCAGTACTTC
.	TRBV28	.	TRBJ1-5	CASSFKGRINQPQHF	TGTGCCAGCAGTTTTAAGGGACGGATAAATCAGCCCCAGCATTTT
.	TRBV20-1	.	TRBJ2-7	CSASLVKGEQYF	TGCAGTGCTAGTTTAGTTAAGGGCGAGCAGTACTTC
.	TRBV7-9	once	TRBJ2-7	CASSAPGTPTYEQYF	TGTGCCAGCAGCGCCCCCGGGACTCCGACCTACGAGCAGTACTTC
.	TRBV18	once	TRBJ1-1	CASSPPFGGEAFF	TGTGCCAGCTCACCACCTTTTGGGGGAGAAGCTTTCTTT